What follows describes a single TCR beta chain. The data belong to a study of low-dose radiotherapy and immunotherapy resistance in tumors. V was trimmed by 2 bases and J by 8 bases, leaving 10 bases between them. The CDR3 contains 13 residues. Stated time point: after trial treatment. Treatment defined: LDRT plus nivolumab, ipilimumab, low-dose cyclophosphamide and aspirin (RACIN trial). Donors, who were enrolled in a single-arm phase I dose-escalation trial, received nivolumab, ipilimumab, aspirin, low-dose cyclophosphamide and low-dose radiotherapy. Both TCRalpha and TCRbeta chains were reverse transcribed with V-gene-specific primers. TCR amplification ran roughly 20 PCR cycles using constant-region and V-primer adapter primers. TCRdb itself ran the reads through MiXCR, one entry per CDR3 protein. The sample includes under 35,000 distinct CDR3 sequences, approximately 49% of them seen just once.

The V call is TRBV12-3 or TRBV12-4, the J call TRBJ1-5; D is ambiguous. The sequence was collected from a male donor with gallbladder cancer. The input for sequencing was PBMCs, taken after low-dose radiotherapy plus immunotherapy. In nucleotides, the CDR3 is TGTGCCAGCAGTTTACCAGGTTCGAAGCCCCAGCATTTT. This sequence encodes CASSLPGSKPQHF.